The TCR beta chain described here comes from a study of T cell responses to AZD1222 COVID-19 vaccine. Study conclusions and caveats: Clonal diversity was possibly underestimated; the donors were predominantly white British and more often female.

Only in-frame clones appear in the TCRdb table, and some are missing; sequencing was by immunoSEQ multiplex PCR. The repertoire holds roughly 170,000 clones, with about nine tenths as singletons. Remarks on this clone: Its antigen remains unknown.

The germline V gene has CDR1 SGHTA and CDR2 FQGNSA. The V end was cut by 3 bases, the J end by 2 bases, with 10 bases between. The CDR3 covers 14 residues. The chain links TRBV7-2 to TRBJ1-2, with TRBD1 as a possible D gene (6 bases). This TCR was recovered from an adult in good health. Material: peripheral blood, obtained on day 0 of AZD1222 vaccination. CDR3 region: CASSFFGQNYGYTF. The CDR3 DNA reads as TGTGCCAGCAGCTTTTTCGGACAGAACTATGGCTACACCTTC.